The clone carrying this T cell receptor (beta chain) was counted many times. Barcoded TCR alpha and TCR beta cDNA libraries with UMIs came from 5'RACE using constant-segment primers. TCRdb ran MiXCR on the 5' RACE reads and lists one entry per CDR3 protein. The table includes 200,000 to 250,000 distinct CDR3 sequences, roughly a tenth detected once. This sample was taken from a study of T-cell memory formation after mild COVID-19. CDR3 length equals 16 residues. Germline V gives CDR1 SGDLS, CDR2 YYNGEE. Trimming shortened V by 0 bases and J by 1 base, and 13 bases separated the two germline ends. Sequenced: PBMCs or a T cell subset sorted from them (not recorded which). The rearrangement uses TRBV9 and TRBJ1-2; TRBD1 might be the D (5 bases). The source is a man younger than 30 who had mild COVID-19 (a few samples of this study predate the infection). Cell type and time point are not known. CDR3 sequence (DNA): TGTGCCAGCAGCGTAGATACGACAGATCGTAACTATGGCTACACCTTC. It is translated as CASSVDTTDRNYGYTF.